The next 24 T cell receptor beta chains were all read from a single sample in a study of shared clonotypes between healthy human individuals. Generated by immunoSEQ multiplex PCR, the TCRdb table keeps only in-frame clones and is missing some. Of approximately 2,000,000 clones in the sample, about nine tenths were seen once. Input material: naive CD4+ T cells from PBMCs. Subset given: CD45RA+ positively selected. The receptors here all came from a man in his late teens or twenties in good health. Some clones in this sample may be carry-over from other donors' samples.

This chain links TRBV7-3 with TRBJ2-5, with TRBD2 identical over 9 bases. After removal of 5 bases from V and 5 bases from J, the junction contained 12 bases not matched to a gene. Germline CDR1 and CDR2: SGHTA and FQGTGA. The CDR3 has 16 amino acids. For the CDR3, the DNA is TGTGCCAGCAGCCCCCAGGGCGGGAGGGCCCCGGAGACCCAGTACTTC. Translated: CASSPQGGRAPETQYF.

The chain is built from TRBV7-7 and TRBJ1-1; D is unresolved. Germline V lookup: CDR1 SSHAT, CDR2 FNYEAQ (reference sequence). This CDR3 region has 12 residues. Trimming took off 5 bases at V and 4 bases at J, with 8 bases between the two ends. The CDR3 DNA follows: TGTGCCAGCAGCCCTTATCCCACTGAAGCTTTCTTT. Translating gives CASSPYPTEAFF. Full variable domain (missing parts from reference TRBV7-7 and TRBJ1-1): GAGVSQSPRYKVTKRGQDVTLRCDPISSHATLYWYQQALGQGPEFLTYFNYEAQPDKSGLPSDRFSAERPEGSISTLTIQRTEQRDSAMYRCASSPYPTEAFFGQGTRLTVV.

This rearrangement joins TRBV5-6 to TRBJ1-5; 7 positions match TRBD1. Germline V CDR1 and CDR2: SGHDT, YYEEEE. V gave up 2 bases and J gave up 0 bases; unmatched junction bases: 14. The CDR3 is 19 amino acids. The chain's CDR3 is CASSFTGGRGRDSNQPQHF. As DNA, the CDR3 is TGTGCCAGCAGCTTCACCGGTGGCAGGGGGAGGGATAGCAATCAGCCCCAGCATTTT.

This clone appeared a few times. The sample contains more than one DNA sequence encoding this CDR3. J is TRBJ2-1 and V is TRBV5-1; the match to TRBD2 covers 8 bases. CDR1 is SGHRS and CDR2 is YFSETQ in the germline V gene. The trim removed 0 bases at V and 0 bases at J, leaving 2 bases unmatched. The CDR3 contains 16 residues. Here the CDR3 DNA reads TGCGCCAGCAGCTTGGGCGGGGGGAGCTCCTACAATGAGCAGTTCTTC. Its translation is CASSLGGGSSYNEQFF.

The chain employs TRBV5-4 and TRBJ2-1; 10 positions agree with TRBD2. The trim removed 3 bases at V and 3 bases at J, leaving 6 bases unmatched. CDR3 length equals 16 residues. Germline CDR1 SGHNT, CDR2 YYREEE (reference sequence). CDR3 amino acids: CASSSRGTSVYNEQFF. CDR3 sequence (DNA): TGTGCCAGCAGCTCGCGGGGGACTAGCGTCTACAATGAGCAGTTCTTC.

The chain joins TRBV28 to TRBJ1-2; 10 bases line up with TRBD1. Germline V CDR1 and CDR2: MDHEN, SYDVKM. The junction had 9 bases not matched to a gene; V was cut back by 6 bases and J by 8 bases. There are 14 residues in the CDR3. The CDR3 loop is CASSLGQGEDGYTF. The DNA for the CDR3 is TGTGCCAGCAGCCTTGGACAGGGGGAGGACGGCTACACCTTC.

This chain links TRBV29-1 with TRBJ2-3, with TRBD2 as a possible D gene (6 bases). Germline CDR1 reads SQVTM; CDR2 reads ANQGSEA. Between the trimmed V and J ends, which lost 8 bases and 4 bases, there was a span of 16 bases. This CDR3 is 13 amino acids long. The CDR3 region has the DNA TGCAGCCAGGAGGGGATTGGGGCAGATACGCAGTATTTT. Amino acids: CSQEGIGADTQYF.

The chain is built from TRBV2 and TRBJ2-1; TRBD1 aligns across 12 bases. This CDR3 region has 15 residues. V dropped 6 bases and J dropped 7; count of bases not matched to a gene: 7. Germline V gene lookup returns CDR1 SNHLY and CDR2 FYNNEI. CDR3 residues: CASSSGQGARNEQFF. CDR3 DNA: TGTGCCAGCAGCTCGGGACAGGGGGCGCGAAATGAGCAGTTCTTC.

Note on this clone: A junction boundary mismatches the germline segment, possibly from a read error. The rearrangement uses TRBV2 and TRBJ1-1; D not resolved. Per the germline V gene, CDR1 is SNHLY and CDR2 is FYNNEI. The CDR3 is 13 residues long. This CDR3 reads CASSEGAGVRPLF. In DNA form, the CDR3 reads TGTGCCAGCAGTGAAGGTGCCGGAGTAAGACCCCTCTTT.

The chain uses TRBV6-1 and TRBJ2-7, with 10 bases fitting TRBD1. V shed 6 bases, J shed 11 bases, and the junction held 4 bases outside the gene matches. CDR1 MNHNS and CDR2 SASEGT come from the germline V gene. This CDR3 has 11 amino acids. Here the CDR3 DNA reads TGTGCCAGCAGCCCCGGGACAGGGGAGTACTTC. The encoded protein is CASSPGTGEYF.

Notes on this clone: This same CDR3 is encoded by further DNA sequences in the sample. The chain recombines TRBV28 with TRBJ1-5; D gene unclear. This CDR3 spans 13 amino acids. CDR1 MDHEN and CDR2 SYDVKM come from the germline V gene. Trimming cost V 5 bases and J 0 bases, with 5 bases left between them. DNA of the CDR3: TGTGCCAGCAGTCAATATAGCAATCAGCCCCAGCATTTT. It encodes CASSQYSNQPQHF. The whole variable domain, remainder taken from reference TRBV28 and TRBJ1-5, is DVKVTQSSRYLVKRTGEKVFLECVQDMDHENMFWYRQDPGLGLRLIYFSYDVKMKEKGDIPEGYSVSREKKERFSLILESASTNQTSMYLCASSQYSNQPQHFGDGTRLSIL.

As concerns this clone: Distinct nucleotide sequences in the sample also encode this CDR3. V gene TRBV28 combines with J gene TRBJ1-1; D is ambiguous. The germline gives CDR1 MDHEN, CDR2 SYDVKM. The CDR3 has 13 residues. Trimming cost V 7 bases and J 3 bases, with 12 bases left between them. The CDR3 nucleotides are TGTGCCAGCATTCAAGGGAGGGACACTGAAGCTTTCTTT. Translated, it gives CASIQGRDTEAFF.

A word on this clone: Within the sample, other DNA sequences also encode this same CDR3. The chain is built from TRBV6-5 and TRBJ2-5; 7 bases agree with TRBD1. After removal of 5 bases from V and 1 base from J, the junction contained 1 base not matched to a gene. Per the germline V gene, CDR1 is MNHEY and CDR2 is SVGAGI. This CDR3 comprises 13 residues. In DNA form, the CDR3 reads TGTGCCAGCAGTCGGGACAGCCAAGAGACCCAGTACTTC. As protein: CASSRDSQETQYF.

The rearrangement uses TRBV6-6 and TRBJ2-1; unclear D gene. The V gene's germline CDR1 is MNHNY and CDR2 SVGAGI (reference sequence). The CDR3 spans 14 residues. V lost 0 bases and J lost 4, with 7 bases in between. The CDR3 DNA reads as TGTGCCAGCAGTTACTCGACCACGTACAATGAGCAGTTCTTC. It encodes CASSYSTTYNEQFF.

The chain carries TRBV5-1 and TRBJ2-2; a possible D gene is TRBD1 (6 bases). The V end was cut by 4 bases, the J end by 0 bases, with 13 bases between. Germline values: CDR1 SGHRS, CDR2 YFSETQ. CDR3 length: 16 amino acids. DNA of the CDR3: TGCGCCAGCAGCAACTCCAGGGGCCCGAACACCGGGGAGCTGTTTTTT. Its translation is CASSNSRGPNTGELFF.

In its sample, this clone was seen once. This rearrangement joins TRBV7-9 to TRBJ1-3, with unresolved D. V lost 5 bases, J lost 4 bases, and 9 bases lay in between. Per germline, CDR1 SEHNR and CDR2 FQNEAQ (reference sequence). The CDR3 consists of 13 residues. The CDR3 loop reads CASSRVSGNTIYF. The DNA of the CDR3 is TGTGCCAGCAGCCGGGTGAGCGGAAACACCATATATTTT.

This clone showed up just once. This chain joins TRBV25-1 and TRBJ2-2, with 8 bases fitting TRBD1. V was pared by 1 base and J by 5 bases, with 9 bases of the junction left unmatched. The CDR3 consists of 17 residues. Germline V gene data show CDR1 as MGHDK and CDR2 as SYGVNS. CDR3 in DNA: TGTGCCAGCAGTGAATCGATTGGGACAGGTGGGACCGGGGAGCTGTTTTTT. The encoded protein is CASSESIGTGGTGELFF.

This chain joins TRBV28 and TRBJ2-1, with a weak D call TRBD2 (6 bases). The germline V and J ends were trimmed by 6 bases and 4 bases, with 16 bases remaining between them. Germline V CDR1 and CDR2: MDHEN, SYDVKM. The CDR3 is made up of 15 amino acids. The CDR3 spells CASRSGTGRYNEQFF. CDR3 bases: TGTGCCAGCAGGTCCGGGACTGGGCGATACAATGAGCAGTTCTTC.

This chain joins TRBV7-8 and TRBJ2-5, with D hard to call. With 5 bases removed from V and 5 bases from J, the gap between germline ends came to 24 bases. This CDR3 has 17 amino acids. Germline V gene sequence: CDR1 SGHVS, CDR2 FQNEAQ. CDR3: CASSADGMGWPRETQYF. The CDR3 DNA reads TGTGCCAGCAGCGCCGACGGTATGGGTTGGCCCAGGGAGACCCAGTACTTC.

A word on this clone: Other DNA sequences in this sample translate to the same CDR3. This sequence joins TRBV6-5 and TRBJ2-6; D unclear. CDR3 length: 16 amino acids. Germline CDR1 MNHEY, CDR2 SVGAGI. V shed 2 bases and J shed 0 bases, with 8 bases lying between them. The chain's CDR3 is CASSYRLASGANVLTF. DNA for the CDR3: TGTGCCAGCAGTTACCGACTGGCCTCTGGGGCCAACGTCCTGACTTTC.

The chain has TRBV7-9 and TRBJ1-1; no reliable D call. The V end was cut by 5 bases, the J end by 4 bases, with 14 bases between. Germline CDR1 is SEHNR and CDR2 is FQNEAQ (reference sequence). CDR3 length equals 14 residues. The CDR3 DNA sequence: TGTGCCAGCAGCCCATTGGTAGTTCCCACTGAAGCTTTCTTT. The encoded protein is CASSPLVVPTEAFF.

The CDR3 DNA reads as TGTGCCAGCAGTGGCCAGGGGAACTATGGCTACACCTTC. As protein: CASSGQGNYGYTF. The chain uses TRBV6-5 and TRBJ1-2; D may be TRBD1 (6 bases). Germline CDR1 reads MNHEY; CDR2 reads SVGAGI. V was cut by 5 bases and J by 2 bases, with 9 bases left in between. The CDR3 contains 13 residues.

The CDR3 sequence is CASSLDPGREYYNEQFF. CDR3 DNA sequence: TGCGCCAGCAGCTTGGATCCAGGGCGGGAGTATTACAATGAGCAGTTCTTC. The chain combines TRBV5-1 with TRBJ2-1; 7 bases map to TRBD2. The V segment lost 0 bases and the J segment 4 bases; nucleotides outside the gene matches: 10. The length of the CDR3 is 17 residues. The germline V gene has CDR1 SGHRS and CDR2 YFSETQ.

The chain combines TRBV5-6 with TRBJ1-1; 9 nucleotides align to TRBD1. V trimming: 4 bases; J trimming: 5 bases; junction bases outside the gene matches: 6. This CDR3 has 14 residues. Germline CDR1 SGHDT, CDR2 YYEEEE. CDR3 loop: CASSKRQGGTEAFF. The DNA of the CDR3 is TGTGCCAGCAGCAAAAGACAGGGGGGTACTGAAGCTTTCTTT. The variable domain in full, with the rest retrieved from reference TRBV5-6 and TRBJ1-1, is DAGVTQSPTHLIKTRGQQVTLRCSPKSGHDTVSWYQQALGQGPQFIFQYYEEEERQRGNFPDRFSGHQFPNYSSELNVNALLLGDSALYLCASSKRQGGTEAFFGQGTRLTVV.